These T cell receptor beta chains were read from a single sample in a study of blood T cell repertoires in COVID-19. The method was immunoSEQ multiplex PCR; TCRdb's version includes in-frame clones alone and lacks a portion of them. The sample lists about 200,000 clones, about 88% seen once, with around 1.6% in the top ten. The material sequenced was peripheral blood. Receptor source: a young man with active or convalescent COVID-19. The CDR3 runs from the conserved cysteine through the conserved F or W. A D gene is named only where the DNA matches it firmly. The size field is filled for only some rows; it gives once, few, many or a size class.

TRBD1	-	TRBJ2-7	TRBV15	15	CATSAPGQGVYEQYF	TGTGCCACCAGCGCCCCGGGACAGGGAGTGTACGAGCAGTACTTC
TRBD2	-	TRBJ2-1	TRBV13	17	CASSLPSPSGGAGEQFF	TGTGCCAGCAGCTTACCGTCCCCTAGCGGGGGGGCGGGTGAGCAGTTCTTC
TRBD1	-	TRBJ2-7	TRBV7-9	14	CASPGTGETYEQYF	TGTGCCAGCCCCGGGACAGGGGAAACCTACGAGCAGTACTTC
-	-	TRBJ2-5	TRBV10-3	14	CAISDGRIGETQYF	TGTGCCATCAGTGATGGGAGAATTGGGGAGACCCAGTACTTC
-	-	TRBJ2-1	TRBV6-6	14	CASSYSLEHREQFF	TGTGCCAGCAGTTACTCTTTGGAGCACCGTGAGCAGTTCTTC
TRBD1	-	TRBJ1-1	TRBV6-4	17	CASSEGTAEKRETEAFF	TGTGCCAGCAGTGAAGGGACAGCCGAAAAACGAGAGACTGAAGCTTTCTTT
-	-	TRBJ1-2	TRBV12-3/TRBV12-4	13	CASSLGRNYGYTF	TGTGCCAGCAGCCTGGGGCGCAACTATGGCTACACCTTC
TRBD1	few	TRBJ1-1	TRBV18	16	CASSLGQGRMNTEAFF	TGTGCCAGCTCACTCGGACAGGGCAGGATGAACACTGAAGCTTTCTTT
TRBD1	-	TRBJ2-7	TRBV27	14	CASSFKTGSYEQYF	TGTGCCAGCAGTTTTAAGACAGGGTCCTACGAGCAGTACTTC
-	-	TRBJ2-7	TRBV7-8	15	CASSPAGQHLSGQYF	TGTGCCAGCAGCCCGGCCGGACAGCACCTCTCTGGGCAGTACTTC
TRBD2	-	TRBJ2-1	TRBV2	19	CASSDPFPNTSGSGNEQFF	TGTGCCAGCAGTGATCCCTTCCCTAATACTAGCGGGAGTGGTAATGAGCAGTTCTTC
-	-	TRBJ1-6	TRBV28	16	CASSPVGGADNSPLHF	TGTGCCAGCAGTCCAGTCGGGGGGGCGGACAATTCACCCCTCCACTTT
-	-	TRBJ1-5	TRBV6-1	17	CASSEDLVGGYVRPQHF	TGTGCCAGCAGTGAGGACTTGGTGGGGGGGTACGTTAGGCCCCAGCATTTT
-	-	TRBJ1-5	TRBV5-1	14	CASSLGSVNQPQHF	TGCGCCAGCAGCTTGGGCAGCGTCAATCAGCCCCAGCATTTT
-	-	TRBJ2-3	TRBV13	16	CASRNRGASDMDTQYF	TGTGCCAGCAGGAATCGAGGGGCTAGCGACATGGATACGCAGTATTTT
-	-	TRBJ2-2	TRBV12-3/TRBV12-4	12	CASSSNTGELFF	TGTGCCAGCAGTTCTAACACCGGGGAGCTGTTTTTT
-	-	TRBJ2-3	TRBV12-5	17	CASGLVRGGAGVVEQYF	TGTGCTAGTGGTTTGGTACGAGGCGGAGCTGGTGTAGTTGAGCAGTATTTT
-	-	TRBJ2-4	TRBV19	15	CASSQQGIAKNIQYF	TGTGCCAGTAGTCAACAGGGTATAGCCAAAAACATTCAGTACTTC
TRBD1	few	TRBJ1-2	TRBV5-6	16	CASSEDRGRGFYGYTF	TGTGCCAGCAGCGAAGACAGGGGGCGAGGGTTCTATGGCTACACCTTC
TRBD1	once	TRBJ2-2	TRBV19	17	CASSIDWTGGRTGELFF	TGTGCCAGTAGTATAGATTGGACAGGGGGTCGGACCGGGGAGCTGTTTTTT
TRBD1	-	TRBJ2-1	TRBV6-5	15	CASSTGQGAVYEQFF	TGTGCCAGCAGTACGGGACAGGGGGCGGTCTATGAGCAGTTCTTC
TRBD1	-	TRBJ2-4	TRBV7-3	13	CASSRGQGNIQYF	TGTGCCAGCAGCCGAGGACAGGGAAACATTCAGTACTTC
TRBD1	-	TRBJ1-2	TRBV20-1	14	CSASTGGINYGYTF	TGCAGTGCAAGTACAGGGGGGATAAACTATGGCTACACCTTC
-	-	TRBJ2-1	TRBV6-2/TRBV6-3	16	CASSYFSVSSYNEQFF	TGTGCCAGCAGTTACTTTTCGGTGAGCTCCTACAATGAGCAGTTCTTC
-	-	TRBJ1-5	TRBV19	16	CASSSGLVGLSQPQHF	TGTGCCAGTAGCTCAGGGTTAGTAGGGCTAAGTCAGCCCCAGCATTTT
-	-	TRBJ1-6	TRBV6-1	12	CASSDRNSPLHF	TGTGCCAGCAGTGACAGGAATTCACCCCTCCACTTT
-	-	TRBJ1-2	TRBV5-1	14	CASSLVLGDGGYTF	TGCGCCAGCAGCTTGGTTCTTGGAGATGGTGGCTACACCTTC
TRBD2	-	TRBJ2-7	TRBV5-6	15	CASSLDWSSGNEQYF	TGTGCCAGCAGCTTGGATTGGTCTAGCGGGAACGAGCAGTACTTC
-	-	TRBJ2-7	TRBV5-1	15	CASSPQPTGYYEQYF	TGCGCCAGCAGCCCCCAACCGACAGGTTACTACGAGCAGTACTTC